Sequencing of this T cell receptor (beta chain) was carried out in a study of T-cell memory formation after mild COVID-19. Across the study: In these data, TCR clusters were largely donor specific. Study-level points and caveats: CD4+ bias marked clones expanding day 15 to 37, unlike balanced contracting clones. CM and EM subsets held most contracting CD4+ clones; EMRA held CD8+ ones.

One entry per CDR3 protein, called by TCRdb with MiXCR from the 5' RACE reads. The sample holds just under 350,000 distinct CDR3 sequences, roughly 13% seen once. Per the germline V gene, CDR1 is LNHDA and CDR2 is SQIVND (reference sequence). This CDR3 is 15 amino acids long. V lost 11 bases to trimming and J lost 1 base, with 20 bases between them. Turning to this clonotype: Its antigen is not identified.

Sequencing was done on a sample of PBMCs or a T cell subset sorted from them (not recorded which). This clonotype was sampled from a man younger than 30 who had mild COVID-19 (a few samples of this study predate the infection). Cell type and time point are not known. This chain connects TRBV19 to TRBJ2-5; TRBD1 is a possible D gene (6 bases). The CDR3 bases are TGTGCCCCGTGGGGGCCGCATGGCTTCCAAGAGACCCAGTACTTC. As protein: CAPWGPHGFQETQYF.